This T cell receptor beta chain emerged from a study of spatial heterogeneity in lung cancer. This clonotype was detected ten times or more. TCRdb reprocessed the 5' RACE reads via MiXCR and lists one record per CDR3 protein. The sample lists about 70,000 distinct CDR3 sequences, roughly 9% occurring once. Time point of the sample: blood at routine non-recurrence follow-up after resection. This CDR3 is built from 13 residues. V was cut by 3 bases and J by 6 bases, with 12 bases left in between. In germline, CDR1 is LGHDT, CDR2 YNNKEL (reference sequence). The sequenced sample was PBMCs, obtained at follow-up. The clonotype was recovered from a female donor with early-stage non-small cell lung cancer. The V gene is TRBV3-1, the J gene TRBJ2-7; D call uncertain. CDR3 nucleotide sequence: TGTGCCAGCAGCCAGGCCCCGGCGGCCGAGCAGTACTTC. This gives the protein CASSQAPAAEQYF.